Described below is a single T cell receptor (beta chain) sequence and its context. The data derive from a study of blood T cell repertoires in COVID-19. Study at large: There were acute and convalescent COVID-19 samples, and they came from the United States, Italy and Spain. The analysed material was cDNA or gDNA that came from T cells, B-cell-depleted T cells, or PBMCs.

The CDR3 has 12 amino acids. V shed 4 bases and J shed 5 bases, with 9 bases lying between them. Germline assignment: CDR1 SGHDT and CDR2 YYEEEE. The data were produced by immunoSEQ multiplex PCR, yet TCRdb's version contains in-frame clones alone and is incomplete. Among about 98,000 clones listed, roughly 80% were seen once. This chain joins TRBV5-6 and TRBJ2-5, with D possibly TRBD2 on 6 matching bases. Sequencing was done on a sample of peripheral blood. The TCR comes from a man between 65 and 79 years old with active or convalescent COVID-19. The CDR3 is CASSEGLETQYF. The CDR3 nucleotides read TGTGCCAGCAGCGAGGGACTGGAGACCCAGTACTTC.